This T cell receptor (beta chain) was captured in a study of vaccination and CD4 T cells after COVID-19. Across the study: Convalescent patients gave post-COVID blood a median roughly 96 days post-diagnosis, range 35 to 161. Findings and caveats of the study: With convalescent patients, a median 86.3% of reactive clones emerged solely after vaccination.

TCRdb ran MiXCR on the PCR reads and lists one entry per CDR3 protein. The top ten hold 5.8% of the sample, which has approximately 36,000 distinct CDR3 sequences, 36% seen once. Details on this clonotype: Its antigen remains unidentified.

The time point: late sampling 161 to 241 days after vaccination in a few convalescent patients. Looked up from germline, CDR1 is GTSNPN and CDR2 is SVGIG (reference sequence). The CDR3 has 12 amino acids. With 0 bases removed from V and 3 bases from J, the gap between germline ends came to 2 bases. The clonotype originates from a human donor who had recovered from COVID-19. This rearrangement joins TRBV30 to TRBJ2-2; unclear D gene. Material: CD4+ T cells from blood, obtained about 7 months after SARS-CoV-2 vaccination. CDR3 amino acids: CAWSVHTGELFF. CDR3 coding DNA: TGTGCCTGGAGTGTCCACACCGGGGAGCTGTTTTTT. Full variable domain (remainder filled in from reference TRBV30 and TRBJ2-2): SQTIHQWPATLVQPVGSPLSLECTVEGTSNPNLYWYRQAAGRGLQLLFYSVGIGQISSEVPQNLSASRPQDRQFILSSKKLLLSDSGFYLCAWSVHTGELFFGEGSRLTVL.